The clone carrying this T cell receptor (beta chain) appeared once. The data stem from a study of Ad26.COV2.S vaccination and SARS-CoV-2 variants. Sequencing used immunoSEQ multiplex PCR; TCRdb keeps in-frame clones, though not all of them. Of roughly 510,000 clones in the sample, approximately 90% were seen once. The treatment is: about 20 received Ad26.COV2.S at low or high dose, single or two shots; 5 received placebo; per-sample allocation not given. Sampling was performed 63 days after the first vaccine or placebo injection. After removal of 2 bases from V and 9 bases from J, the junction contained 11 bases not matched to a gene. The CDR3 contains 15 residues. Germline CDR1 MNHEY, CDR2 SVGEGT.

This specimen consisted of peripheral blood, obtained in a trial of Ad26.COV2.S vaccine versus placebo. The rearrangement joins TRBV6-2 or TRBV6-3 to TRBJ2-5; 8 nucleotides match TRBD2. This receptor was taken from a person between 18 and 65 years old who received the Ad26.COV2.S COVID-19 vaccine or a placebo. For the CDR3, the DNA is TGTGCCAGCAGTTACGCAGGCGGGAGGCCTGGGGCCCAGTACTTC. Its translation: CASSYAGGRPGAQYF.